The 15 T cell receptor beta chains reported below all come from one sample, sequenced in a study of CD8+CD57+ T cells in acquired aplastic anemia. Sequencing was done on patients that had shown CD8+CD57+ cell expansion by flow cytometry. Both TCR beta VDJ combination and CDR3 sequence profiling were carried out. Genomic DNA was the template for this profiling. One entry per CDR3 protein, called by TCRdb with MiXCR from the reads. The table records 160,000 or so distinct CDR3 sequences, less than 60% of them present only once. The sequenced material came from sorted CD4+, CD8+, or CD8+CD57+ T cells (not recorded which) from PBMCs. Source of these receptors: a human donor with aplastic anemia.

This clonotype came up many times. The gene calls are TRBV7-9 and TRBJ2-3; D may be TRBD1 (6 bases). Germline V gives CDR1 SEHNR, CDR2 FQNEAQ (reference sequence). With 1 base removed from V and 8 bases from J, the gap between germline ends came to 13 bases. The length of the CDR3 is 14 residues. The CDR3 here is CASSLGTVSGTQYF. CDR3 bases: TGTGCCAGCAGCTTAGGGACAGTTTCAGGTACGCAGTATTTT.

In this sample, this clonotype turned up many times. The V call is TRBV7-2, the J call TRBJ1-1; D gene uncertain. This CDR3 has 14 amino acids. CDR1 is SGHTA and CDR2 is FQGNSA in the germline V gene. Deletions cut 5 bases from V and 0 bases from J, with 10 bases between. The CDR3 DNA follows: TGTGCCAGCAGCGCACAGCAAATGAACACTGAAGCTTTCTTT. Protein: CASSAQQMNTEAFF.

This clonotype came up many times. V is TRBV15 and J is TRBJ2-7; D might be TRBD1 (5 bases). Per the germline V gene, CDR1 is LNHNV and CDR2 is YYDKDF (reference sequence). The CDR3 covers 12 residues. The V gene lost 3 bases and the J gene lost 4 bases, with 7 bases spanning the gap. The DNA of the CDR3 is TGTGCCACCAGCAGTCAGGGTTACGAGCAGTACTTC. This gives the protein CATSSQGYEQYF.

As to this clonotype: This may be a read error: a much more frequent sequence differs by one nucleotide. The CDR3 region is CASSQSAGAIGYERYF. The CDR3 DNA is TGCGCCAGCAGCCAATCGGCGGGGGCAATAGGGTACGAGCGGTACTTC. The genes are TRBV4-3 and TRBJ2-7, with a weak D call TRBD2 (7 bases). This CDR3 contains 16 residues. Per the germline V gene, CDR1 is LGHNA and CDR2 is YSLEER.

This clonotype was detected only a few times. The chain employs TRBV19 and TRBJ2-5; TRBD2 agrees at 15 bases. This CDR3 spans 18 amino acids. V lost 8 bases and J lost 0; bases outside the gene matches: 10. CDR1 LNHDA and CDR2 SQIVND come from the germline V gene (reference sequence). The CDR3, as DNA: TGTGCCAGTGGGACTAGCGGGGGGCCGGTCTTGTACCAAGAGACCCAGTACTTC. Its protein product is CASGTSGGPVLYQETQYF.

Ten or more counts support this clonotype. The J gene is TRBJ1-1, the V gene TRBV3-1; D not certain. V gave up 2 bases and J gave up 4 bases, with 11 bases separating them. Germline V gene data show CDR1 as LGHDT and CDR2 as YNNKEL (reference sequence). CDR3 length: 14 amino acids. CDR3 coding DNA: TGTGCCAGCAGCCAATTCCACAGAGGCACTGAAGCTTTCTTT. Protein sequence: CASSQFHRGTEAFF.

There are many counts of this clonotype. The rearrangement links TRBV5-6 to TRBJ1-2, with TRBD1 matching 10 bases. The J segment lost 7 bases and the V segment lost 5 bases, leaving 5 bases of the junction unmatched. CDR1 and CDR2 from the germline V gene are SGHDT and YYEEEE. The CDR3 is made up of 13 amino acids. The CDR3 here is CASRPGTGAGYTF. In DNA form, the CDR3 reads TGTGCCAGCAGGCCGGGGACAGGGGCTGGCTACACCTTC. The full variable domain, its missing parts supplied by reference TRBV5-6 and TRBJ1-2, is DAGVTQSPTHLIKTRGQQVTLRCSPKSGHDTVSWYQQALGQGPQFIFQYYEEEERQRGNFPDRFSGHQFPNYSSELNVNALLLGDSALYLCASRPGTGAGYTFGSGTRLTVV.

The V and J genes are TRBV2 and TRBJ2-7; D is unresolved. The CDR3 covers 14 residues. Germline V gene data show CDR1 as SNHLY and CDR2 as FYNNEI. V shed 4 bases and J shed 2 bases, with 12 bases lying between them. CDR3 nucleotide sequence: TGTGCCAGCAGTGCTAGTTTAGCTGCCTACGAGCAGTACTTC. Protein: CASSASLAAYEQYF.

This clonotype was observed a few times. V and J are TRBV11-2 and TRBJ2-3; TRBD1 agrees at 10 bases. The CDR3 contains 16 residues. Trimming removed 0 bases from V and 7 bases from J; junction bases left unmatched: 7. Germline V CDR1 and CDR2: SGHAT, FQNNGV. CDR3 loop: CASSLDPGQGVNTQYF. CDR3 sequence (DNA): TGTGCCAGCAGCTTAGATCCCGGACAGGGGGTCAATACGCAGTATTTT. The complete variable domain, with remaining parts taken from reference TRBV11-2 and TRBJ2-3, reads EAGVAQSPRYKIIEKRQSVAFWCNPISGHATLYWYQQILGQGPKLLIQFQNNGVVDDSQLPKDRFSAERLKGVDSTLKIQPAKLEDSAVYLCASSLDPGQGVNTQYFGPGTRLTVL.

The DNA for the CDR3 is TGTGCCAGCAGATTGGGACAGATGAACACTGAAGCTTTCTTT. Protein sequence: CASRLGQMNTEAFF. The V call is TRBV7-8, the J call TRBJ1-1; TRBD1 matches at 7 bases. The CDR3 extends over 14 amino acids. V lost 6 bases and J lost 0; bases outside the gene matches: 4. CDR1 and CDR2 from the germline V gene are SGHVS and FQNEAQ.

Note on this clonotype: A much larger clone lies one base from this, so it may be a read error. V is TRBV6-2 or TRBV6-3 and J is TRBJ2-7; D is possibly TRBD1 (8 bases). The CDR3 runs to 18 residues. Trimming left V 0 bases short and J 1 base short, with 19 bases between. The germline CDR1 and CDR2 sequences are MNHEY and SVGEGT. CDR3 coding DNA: TGTGCCAGCAGTTACTCGGGAGGGCCAGGGGGCTTGTCCTACGAGCAGTACTTC. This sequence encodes CASSYSGGPGGLSYEQYF.

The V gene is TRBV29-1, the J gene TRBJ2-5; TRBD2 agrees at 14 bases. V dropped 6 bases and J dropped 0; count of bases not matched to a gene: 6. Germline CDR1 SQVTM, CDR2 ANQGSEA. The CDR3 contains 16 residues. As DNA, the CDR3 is TGCAGCGTACGGGGGGGACTAGCGGGAGACCAAGAGACCCAGTACTTC. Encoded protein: CSVRGGLAGDQETQYF.

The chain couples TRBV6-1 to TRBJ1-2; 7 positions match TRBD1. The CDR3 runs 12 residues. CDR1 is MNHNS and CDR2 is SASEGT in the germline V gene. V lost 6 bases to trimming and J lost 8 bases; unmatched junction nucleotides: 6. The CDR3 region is CASRGGGGGYTF. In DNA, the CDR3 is TGTGCCAGCAGGGGAGGGGGCGGGGGCTACACCTTC.

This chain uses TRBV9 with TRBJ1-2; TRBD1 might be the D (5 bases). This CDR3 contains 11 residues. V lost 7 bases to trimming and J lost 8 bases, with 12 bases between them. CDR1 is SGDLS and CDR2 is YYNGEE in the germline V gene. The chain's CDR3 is CASGAGPGYTF. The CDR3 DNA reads TGTGCCAGCGGGGCAGGGCCCGGCTACACCTTC.

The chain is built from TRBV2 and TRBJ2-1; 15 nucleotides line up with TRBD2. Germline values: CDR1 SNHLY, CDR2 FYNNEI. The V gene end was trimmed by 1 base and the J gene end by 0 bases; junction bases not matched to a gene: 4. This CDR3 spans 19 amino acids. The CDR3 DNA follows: TGTGCCAGCAGTGAAGGGGGACTAGCGGGGGGCGTCTCCTACAATGAGCAGTTCTTC. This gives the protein CASSEGGLAGGVSYNEQFF. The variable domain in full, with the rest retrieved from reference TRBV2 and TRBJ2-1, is EPEVTQTPSHQVTQMGQEVILRCVPISNHLYFYWYRQILGQKVEFLVSFYNNEISEKSEIFDDQFSVERPDGSNFTLKIRSTKLEDSAMYFCASSEGGLAGGVSYNEQFFGPGTRLTVL.